These 20 T cell receptor beta chains originate from one sample sequenced in a study of blood T cell repertoires in COVID-19. Sequencing used immunoSEQ multiplex PCR; TCRdb keeps in-frame clones, though not all of them. Among tens of thousands of clones listed, almost 85% were seen once. The sequencing input was peripheral blood. The receptor set was obtained from an elderly woman with acute or convalescent COVID-19.

This chain joins TRBV28 and TRBJ2-6; 7 bases are a match to TRBD1. The CDR3 covers 18 residues. V was clipped by 2 bases and J by 3 bases; unmatched bases: 10. Germline V lookup: CDR1 MDHEN, CDR2 SYDVKM. CDR3 sequence: CASSLIPTGLGGANVLTF. The CDR3, as DNA: TGTGCCAGCAGTTTAATCCCGACAGGGTTGGGTGGGGCCAACGTCCTGACTTTC.

CDR3 protein: CASKGGGGENIQYF. CDR3 DNA sequence: TGTGCCAGCAAGGGGGGAGGGGGTGAAAACATTCAGTACTTC. J is TRBJ2-4 and V is TRBV28, with a possible D match to TRBD2 (7 bases). The CDR3 covers 14 residues. Trimming cost V 7 bases and J 5 bases, with 15 bases left between them. The germline gives CDR1 MDHEN, CDR2 SYDVKM. The full variable domain, in which reference TRBV28 and TRBJ2-4 provide the parts outside the CDR3, is DVKVTQSSRYLVKRTGEKVFLECVQDMDHENMFWYRQDPGLGLRLIYFSYDVKMKEKGDIPEGYSVSREKKERFSLILESASTNQTSMYLCASKGGGGENIQYFGAGTRLSVL.

The V and J genes are TRBV5-1 and TRBJ1-3; 7 nucleotides agree with TRBD1. Unmatched junction bases numbered 2, after V lost 2 bases and J lost 3 bases. The CDR3 loop spans 14 amino acids. Germline CDR1 SGHRS, CDR2 YFSETQ. Written as DNA, the CDR3 is TGCGCCAGCAGCTTACAGGGGAATGGAAACACCATATATTTT. Translation: CASSLQGNGNTIYF.

A single count supports this clone. The chain uses TRBV28 and TRBJ1-2; tentatively, D is TRBD1 (5 bases). This CDR3 region has 12 residues. The germline CDR1 and CDR2 sequences are MDHEN and SYDVKM. Deletions cut 4 bases from V and 7 bases from J, with 10 bases between. CDR3 DNA sequence: TGTGCCAGCAGTTCTGGGACTTTTGGCTACACCTTC. Its translation: CASSSGTFGYTF.

In this sample, this clone turned up once. CDR3 in amino acids: CASSPGGSFTDTQYF. The CDR3 DNA reads TGCGCCAGCTCTCCAGGGGGCAGTTTCACAGATACGCAGTATTTT. The rearrangement joins TRBV10-1 to TRBJ2-3; 8 bases match TRBD1. The germline gives CDR1 WNHNN, CDR2 SYGVQD (reference sequence). Trimming at V came to 8 bases and at J to 2 bases, leaving 9 bases not matched to a gene. The CDR3 consists of 15 residues.

This chain uses TRBV5-4 with TRBJ2-7; 12 bases are shared with TRBD1. CDR3 length: 14 amino acids. Germline V CDR1 and CDR2: SGHNT, YYREEE (reference sequence). V was clipped by 7 bases and J by 5 bases; unmatched bases: 7. CDR3 sequence (DNA): TGTGCCAGCGGAACCGGGACAGGGGGCAACGAGCAGTACTTC. Translated, it gives CASGTGTGGNEQYF.

V is TRBV5-4 and J is TRBJ2-5, with a weak D call TRBD2 (7 bases). This CDR3 spans 16 amino acids. Germline V gives CDR1 SGHNT, CDR2 YYREEE (reference sequence). With 4 bases removed from V and 4 bases from J, the gap between germline ends came to 20 bases. CDR3 protein: CASSLGAGATGETQYF. As DNA, the CDR3 is TGTGCCAGCAGCCTGGGGGCGGGGGCCACGGGAGAGACCCAGTACTTC.

The rearrangement uses TRBV7-2 and TRBJ2-7; 7 nucleotides line up with TRBD1. The CDR3 runs 13 residues. V was clipped by 5 bases and J by 2 bases; unmatched bases: 3. Per germline, CDR1 SGHTA and CDR2 FQGNSA. The CDR3 coding sequence is TGTGCCAGCAGCAACCAGGGGGCCTACGAGCAGTACTTC. Translating gives CASSNQGAYEQYF.

The genes are TRBV5-4 and TRBJ2-3; D is possibly TRBD1 (6 bases). Trimming left V 2 bases short and J 6 bases short, with 13 bases between. Germline V CDR1 and CDR2: SGHNT, YYREEE (reference sequence). The CDR3 spans 14 residues. The CDR3 is CASSFYRVTDTQYF. The CDR3 DNA reads as TGTGCCAGCAGCTTTTACAGGGTTACCGATACGCAGTATTTT.

The chain combines TRBV28 with TRBJ1-2; D perhaps matches TRBD1 (6 bases). Trimming removed 4 bases at V and 0 bases at J, with 18 bases between. CDR3 length: 17 residues. Per the germline V gene, CDR1 is MDHEN and CDR2 is SYDVKM. This CDR3 is CASSSPGGGATNYGYTF. In nucleotides, the CDR3 is TGTGCCAGCAGTTCTCCGGGAGGGGGGGCAACTAACTATGGCTACACCTTC.

The V call is TRBV28, the J call TRBJ1-5; perhaps TRBD1 as D (5 bases). The CDR3 sequence is 17 residues long. V was pared by 6 bases and J by 6 bases, with 24 bases between. Germline CDR1 and CDR2: MDHEN and SYDVKM. This CDR3 reads CASSSIRGPGLSQPQHF. The CDR3 nucleotides are TGTGCCAGCAGCTCCATCCGTGGGCCAGGGCTGAGTCAGCCCCAGCATTTT.

This sequence joins TRBV19 and TRBJ2-2; TRBD1 matches at 11 bases. The V and J ends lost 3 bases and 4 bases, in that order; junction bases with no gene match: 4. The CDR3 has 16 amino acids. Germline CDR1 is LNHDA and CDR2 is SQIVND (reference sequence). DNA for the CDR3: TGTGCCAGTAGTATGGGGACAGGGGGTAGCACCGGGGAGCTGTTTTTT. This translates into CASSMGTGGSTGELFF.

The rearrangement joins TRBV6-2 or TRBV6-3 to TRBJ2-7; D gene unclear. This CDR3 region has 17 residues. Germline CDR1 and CDR2: MNHEY and SVGEGT. The germline V and J ends were trimmed by 2 bases and 0 bases, with 17 bases remaining between them. The CDR3 DNA reads TGTGCCAGCAGTTACGGGTCAGGTGTGCTTAGCTCCTACGAGCAGTACTTC. It yields the protein CASSYGSGVLSSYEQYF.

The V and J genes are TRBV11-2 and TRBJ1-2; D call uncertain. CDR1 SGHAT and CDR2 FQNNGV come from the germline V gene. Trimming removed 1 base at V and 6 bases at J, with 18 bases between. This CDR3 has 16 residues. CDR3 sequence (DNA): TGTGCCAGCAGCTTAGTTCCTTCGGGGTATGAAGATGGCTACACCTTC. Translation gives CASSLVPSGYEDGYTF.

The rearrangement joins TRBV3-1 (or the pseudogene TRBV3-2) to TRBJ2-2; 9 positions agree with TRBD2. Germline V gene lookup returns CDR1 LGHDT and CDR2 YNNKEL (reference sequence). V trimming: 5 bases; J trimming: 0 bases; junction bases outside the gene matches: 7. The CDR3 is 17 amino acids. The CDR3 DNA sequence: TGTGCCAGCAGCTCCTTTGGCGGGGGGGCGAACACCGGGGAGCTGTTTTTT. Translated, it gives CASSSFGGGANTGELFF.

The chain carries TRBV5-1 and TRBJ1-2; D may be TRBD1 (6 bases). CDR1 and CDR2 from the germline V gene are SGHRS and YFSETQ. Trimming left V 4 bases short and J 4 bases short, with 11 bases between. This CDR3 has 13 residues. The CDR3: CASSVQGPYGYTF. The CDR3 DNA reads as TGCGCCAGCAGCGTACAGGGTCCCTATGGCTACACCTTC.

The gene calls are TRBV6-5 and TRBJ1-3, with TRBD1 as a possible D gene (6 bases). Germline V gives CDR1 MNHEY, CDR2 SVGAGI. With 10 bases removed from V and 0 bases from J, the gap between germline ends came to 16 bases. The length of the CDR3 is 15 residues. CDR3 DNA: TGTGCCACAAAAATCGGACAGATCTCTGGAAACACCATATATTTT. This gives the protein CATKIGQISGNTIYF.

CDR3 region: CASRATSGGHTDTQYF. CDR3 nucleotides: TGTGCCTCCCGGGCCACTAGCGGGGGCCACACAGATACGCAGTATTTT. The J gene is TRBJ2-3, the V gene TRBV19; TRBD2 agrees at 11 bases. Germline lookup yields CDR1 LNHDA and CDR2 SQIVND (reference sequence). The CDR3 extends over 16 amino acids. Germline trimming cut 11 bases from V and 2 bases from J; bases unmatched to any gene: 12.

This clone has just one count. The rearrangement links TRBV5-1 to TRBJ2-1; 8 bases match TRBD2. This CDR3 region has 17 residues. Trimming removed 4 bases from V and 3 bases from J; junction bases left unmatched: 12. Looked up from germline, CDR1 is SGHRS and CDR2 is YFSETQ. The CDR3 bases are TGCGCCAGCAGCCCCGGGGTGGTAGCGGGGCTCTACAATGAGCAGTTCTTC. Translated, it gives CASSPGVVAGLYNEQFF.

The rearrangement links TRBV10-3 to TRBJ1-1; 12 bases agree with TRBD1. Germline V gives CDR1 ENHRY, CDR2 SYGVKD. The trim removed 3 bases at V and 1 base at J, leaving 6 bases unmatched. This CDR3 is 17 amino acids long. In nucleotides, the CDR3 is TGTGCCATCAGTGATAGGGACAGGGGGCCGCCGAACACTGAAGCTTTCTTT. Translated: CAISDRDRGPPNTEAFF.